This TCR beta chain is from a study of cytomegalovirus exposure and HLA in healthy donors. This clone showed up just a few times. Per germline, CDR1 GTSNPN and CDR2 SVGIG (reference sequence). This CDR3 has 13 amino acids. The V end lost 1 base, the J end lost 4 bases, and 8 bases lay between the germline ends. PCR primers comprised 60 Vbeta and 13 Jbeta primers. The table came from immunoSEQ multiplex PCR; TCRdb's copy has only in-frame clones and leaves some out. The repertoire holds about 160,000 clones, with roughly 80% as singletons. The source of this sequence is a man aged 45 to 65 in good health and CMV-seropositive. The sample consisted of PBMCs. This chain uses TRBV30 with TRBJ1-5; no clear D. As DNA, the CDR3 is TGTGCCTGGAGTGGCGGGGAGAATCAGCCCCAGCATTTT. Its translation: CAWSGGENQPQHF.